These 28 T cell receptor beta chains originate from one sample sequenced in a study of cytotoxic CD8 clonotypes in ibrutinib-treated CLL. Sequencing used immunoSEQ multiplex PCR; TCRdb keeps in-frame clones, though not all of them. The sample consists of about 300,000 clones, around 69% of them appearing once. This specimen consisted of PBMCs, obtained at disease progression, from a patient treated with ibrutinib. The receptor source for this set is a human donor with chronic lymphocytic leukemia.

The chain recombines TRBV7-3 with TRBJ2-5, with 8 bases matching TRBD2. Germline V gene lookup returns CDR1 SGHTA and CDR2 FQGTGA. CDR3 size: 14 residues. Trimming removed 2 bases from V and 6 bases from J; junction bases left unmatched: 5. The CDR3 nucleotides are TGTGCCAGCAGCTTAGGGGCGGGAGGACAGACCCAGTACTTC. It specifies CASSLGAGGQTQYF.

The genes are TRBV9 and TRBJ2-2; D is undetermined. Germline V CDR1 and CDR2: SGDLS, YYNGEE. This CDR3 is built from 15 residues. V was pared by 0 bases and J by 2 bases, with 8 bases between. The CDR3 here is CASSVDGPNTGELFF. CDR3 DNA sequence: TGTGCCAGCAGCGTAGATGGGCCAAACACCGGGGAGCTGTTTTTT.

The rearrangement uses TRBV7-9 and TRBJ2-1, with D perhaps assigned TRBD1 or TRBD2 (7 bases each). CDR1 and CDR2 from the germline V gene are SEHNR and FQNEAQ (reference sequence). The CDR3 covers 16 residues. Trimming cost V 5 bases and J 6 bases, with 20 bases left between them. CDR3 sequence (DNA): TGTGCCAGCAGCCCCCAGGGGGGGTTTCCCCGCAATGAGCAGTTCTTC. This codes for CASSPQGGFPRNEQFF. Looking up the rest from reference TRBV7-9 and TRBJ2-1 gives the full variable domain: DTGVSQNPRHKITKRGQNVTFRCDPISEHNRLYWYRQTLGQGPEFLTYFQNEAQLEKSRLLSDRFSAERPKGSFSTLEIQRTEQGDSAMYLCASSPQGGFPRNEQFFGPGTRLTVL.

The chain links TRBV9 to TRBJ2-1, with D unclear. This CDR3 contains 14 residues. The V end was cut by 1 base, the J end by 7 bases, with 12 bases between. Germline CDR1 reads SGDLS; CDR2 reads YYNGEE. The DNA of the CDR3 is TGTGCCAGCAGCGTATATATGACCCCTAATGAGCAGTTCTTC. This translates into CASSVYMTPNEQFF.

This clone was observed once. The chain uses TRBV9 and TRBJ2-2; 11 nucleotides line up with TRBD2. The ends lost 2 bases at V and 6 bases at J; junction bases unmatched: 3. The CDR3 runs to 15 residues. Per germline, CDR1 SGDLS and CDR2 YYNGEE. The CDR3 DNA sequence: TGTGCCAGCAGCGTTAGCGGGAGGGCTCCCGGGGAGCTGTTTTTT. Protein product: CASSVSGRAPGELFF.

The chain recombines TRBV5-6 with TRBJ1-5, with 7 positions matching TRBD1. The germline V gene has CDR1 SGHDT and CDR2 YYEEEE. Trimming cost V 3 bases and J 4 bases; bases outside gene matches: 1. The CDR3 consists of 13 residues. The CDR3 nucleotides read TGTGCCAGCAGCTGGGGACAGAATCAGCCCCAGCATTTT. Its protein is CASSWGQNQPQHF.

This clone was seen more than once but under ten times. CDR3 residues: CASSQVGTERYSPLHF. CDR3 coding DNA: TGTGCCAGCAGCCAAGTTGGGACGGAGCGTTATTCACCCCTCCACTTT. This chain joins TRBV11-2 and TRBJ1-6; tentatively, D is TRBD1 (5 bases). V was shortened by 5 bases and J by 8 bases, with 19 bases between the two germline ends. Germline CDR1 SGHAT, CDR2 FQNNGV. The CDR3 is made up of 16 amino acids.

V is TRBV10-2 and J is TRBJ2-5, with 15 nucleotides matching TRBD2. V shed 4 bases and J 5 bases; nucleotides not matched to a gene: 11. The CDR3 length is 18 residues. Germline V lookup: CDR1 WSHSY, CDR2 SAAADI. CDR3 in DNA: TGCGCCAGCAGTGGGTGGACTAGCGGGGGGGCTAAGTGGGAGACCCAGTACTTC. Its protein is CASSGWTSGGAKWETQYF.

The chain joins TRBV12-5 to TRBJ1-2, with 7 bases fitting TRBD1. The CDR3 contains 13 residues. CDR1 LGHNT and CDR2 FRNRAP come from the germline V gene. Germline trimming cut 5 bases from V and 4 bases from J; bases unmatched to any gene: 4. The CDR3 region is CASGNGQVYGYTF. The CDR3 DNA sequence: TGTGCTAGTGGTAACGGACAGGTCTATGGCTACACCTTC.

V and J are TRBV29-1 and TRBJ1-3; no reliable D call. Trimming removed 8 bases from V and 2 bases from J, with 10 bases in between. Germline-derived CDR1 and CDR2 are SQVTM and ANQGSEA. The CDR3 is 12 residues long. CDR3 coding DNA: TGCAGCCCGCCCCGACCTGGAAACACCATATATTTT. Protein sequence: CSPPRPGNTIYF. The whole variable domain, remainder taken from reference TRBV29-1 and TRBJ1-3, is SAVISQKPSRDICQRGTSLTIQCQVDSQVTMMFWYRQQPGQSLTLIATANQGSEATYESGFVIDKFPISRPNLTFSTLTVSNMSPEDSSIYLCSPPRPGNTIYFGEGSWLTVV.

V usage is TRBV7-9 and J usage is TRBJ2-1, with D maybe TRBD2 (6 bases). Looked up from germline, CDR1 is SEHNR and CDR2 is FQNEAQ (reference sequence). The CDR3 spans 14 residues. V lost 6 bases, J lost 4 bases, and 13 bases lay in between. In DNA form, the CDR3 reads TGTGCCAGCAGAAACGGAGGGATATACAATGAGCAGTTCTTC. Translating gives CASRNGGIYNEQFF.

In nucleotides, the CDR3 is TGCGCCAGCAGCGTAACAGGGGTTAATAATTCACCCCTCCACTTT. As protein: CASSVTGVNNSPLHF. This chain connects TRBV5-1 to TRBJ1-6; 7 bases fit TRBD1. Unmatched junction bases numbered 6, after V lost 4 bases and J lost 5 bases. The germline gives CDR1 SGHRS, CDR2 YFSETQ. The CDR3 is 15 residues long.

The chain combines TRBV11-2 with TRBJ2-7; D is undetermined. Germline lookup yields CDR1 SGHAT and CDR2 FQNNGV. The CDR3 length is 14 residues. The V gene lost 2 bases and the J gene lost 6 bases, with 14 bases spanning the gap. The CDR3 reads CASSLIKGLGEQYF. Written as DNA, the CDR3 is TGTGCCAGCAGCTTAATTAAAGGTTTAGGCGAGCAGTACTTC.

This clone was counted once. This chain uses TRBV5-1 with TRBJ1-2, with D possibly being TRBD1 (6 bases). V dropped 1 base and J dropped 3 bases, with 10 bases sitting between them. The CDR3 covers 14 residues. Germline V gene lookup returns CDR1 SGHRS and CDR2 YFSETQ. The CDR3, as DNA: TGCGCCAGCAGCTTGCCAGGGGAGTACTATGGCTACACCTTC. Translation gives CASSLPGEYYGYTF.

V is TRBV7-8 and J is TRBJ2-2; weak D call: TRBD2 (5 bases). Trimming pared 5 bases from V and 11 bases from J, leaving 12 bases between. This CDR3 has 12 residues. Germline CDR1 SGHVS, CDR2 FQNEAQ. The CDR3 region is CASSPPTIELFF. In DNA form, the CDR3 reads TGTGCCAGCAGCCCACCGACTATAGAGCTGTTTTTT.

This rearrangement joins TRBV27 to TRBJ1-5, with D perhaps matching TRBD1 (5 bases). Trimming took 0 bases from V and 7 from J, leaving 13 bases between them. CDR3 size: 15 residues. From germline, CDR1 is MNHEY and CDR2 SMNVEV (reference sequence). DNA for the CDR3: TGTGCCAGCAGTTTATCACTTGACAGATTGCAGCCCCAGCATTTT. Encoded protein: CASSLSLDRLQPQHF.

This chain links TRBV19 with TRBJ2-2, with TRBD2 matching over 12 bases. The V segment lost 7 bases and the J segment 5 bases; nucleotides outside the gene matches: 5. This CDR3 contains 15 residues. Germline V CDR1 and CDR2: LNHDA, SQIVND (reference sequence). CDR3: CASTPSGRGTGELFF. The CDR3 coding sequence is TGTGCCAGTACTCCTAGCGGGAGGGGTACCGGGGAGCTGTTTTTT.

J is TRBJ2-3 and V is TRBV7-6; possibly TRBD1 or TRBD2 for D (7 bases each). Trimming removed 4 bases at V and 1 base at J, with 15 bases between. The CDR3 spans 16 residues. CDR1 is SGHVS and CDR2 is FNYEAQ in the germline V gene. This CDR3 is CASSSRGGQGTDTQYF. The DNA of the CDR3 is TGTGCCAGCAGCTCCAGGGGGGGGCAGGGCACAGATACGCAGTATTTT.

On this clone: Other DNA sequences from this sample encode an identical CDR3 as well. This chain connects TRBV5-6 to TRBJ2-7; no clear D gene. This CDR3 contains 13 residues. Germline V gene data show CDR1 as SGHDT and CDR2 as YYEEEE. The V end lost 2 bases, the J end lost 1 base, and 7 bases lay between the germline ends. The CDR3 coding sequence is TGTGCCAGCAGCTTTGGAGATTCCTACGAGCAGTACTTC. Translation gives CASSFGDSYEQYF.

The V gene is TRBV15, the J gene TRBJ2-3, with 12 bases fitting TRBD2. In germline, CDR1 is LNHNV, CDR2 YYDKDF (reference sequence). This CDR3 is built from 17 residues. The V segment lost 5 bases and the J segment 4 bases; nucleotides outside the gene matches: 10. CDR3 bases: TGTGCCACCAGCGTCCTAGCGGGAGGGCCGAACGCAGATACGCAGTATTTT. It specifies CATSVLAGGPNADTQYF.

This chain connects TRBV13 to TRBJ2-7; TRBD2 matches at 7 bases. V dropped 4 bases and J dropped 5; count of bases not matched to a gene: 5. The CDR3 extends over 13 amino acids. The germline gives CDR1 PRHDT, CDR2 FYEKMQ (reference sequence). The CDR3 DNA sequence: TGTGCCAGCAGCTCCGGACTAGTCGACGAGCAGTACTTC. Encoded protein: CASSSGLVDEQYF.

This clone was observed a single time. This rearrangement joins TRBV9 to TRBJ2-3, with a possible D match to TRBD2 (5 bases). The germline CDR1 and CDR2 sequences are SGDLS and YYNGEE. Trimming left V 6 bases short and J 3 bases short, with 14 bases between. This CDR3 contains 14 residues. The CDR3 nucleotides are TGTGCCAGCACCACCAGCCGGAGGACAGATACGCAGTATTTT. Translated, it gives CASTTSRRTDTQYF.

CDR3 sequence reads: CASSASSGNTIYF. CDR3 DNA sequence: TGTGCCAGCTCTGCCAGCTCTGGAAACACCATATATTTT. J is TRBJ1-3 and V is TRBV2, with D unclear. CDR3 length equals 13 residues. Trimming left V 8 bases short and J 0 bases short, with 8 bases between. CDR1 is SNHLY and CDR2 is FYNNEI in the germline V gene.

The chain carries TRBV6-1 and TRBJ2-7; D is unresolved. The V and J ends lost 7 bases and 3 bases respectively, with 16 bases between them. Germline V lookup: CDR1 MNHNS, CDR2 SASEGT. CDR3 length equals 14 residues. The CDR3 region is CASIGTVPLYEQYF. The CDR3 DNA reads TGTGCCAGCATCGGCACGGTCCCCCTCTACGAGCAGTACTTC.

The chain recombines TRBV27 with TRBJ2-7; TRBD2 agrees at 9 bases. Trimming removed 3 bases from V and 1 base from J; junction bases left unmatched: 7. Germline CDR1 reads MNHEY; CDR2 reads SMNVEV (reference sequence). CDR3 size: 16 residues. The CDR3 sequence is CASSLLAGGPSYEQYF. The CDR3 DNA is TGTGCCAGCAGTTTGTTGGCGGGAGGGCCTTCCTACGAGCAGTACTTC.

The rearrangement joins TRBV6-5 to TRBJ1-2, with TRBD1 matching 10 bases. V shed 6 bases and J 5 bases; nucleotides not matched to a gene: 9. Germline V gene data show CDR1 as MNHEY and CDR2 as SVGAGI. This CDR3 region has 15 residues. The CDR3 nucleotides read TGTGCCAGCAGGGGGACAGGGGCTAACTCTTATGGCTACACCTTC. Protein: CASRGTGANSYGYTF.

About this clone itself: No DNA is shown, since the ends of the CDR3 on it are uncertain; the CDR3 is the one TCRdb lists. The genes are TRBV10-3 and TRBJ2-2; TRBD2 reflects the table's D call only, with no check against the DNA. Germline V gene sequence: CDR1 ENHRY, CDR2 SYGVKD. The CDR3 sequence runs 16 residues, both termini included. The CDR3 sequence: CAISESGLARPGSCFF.

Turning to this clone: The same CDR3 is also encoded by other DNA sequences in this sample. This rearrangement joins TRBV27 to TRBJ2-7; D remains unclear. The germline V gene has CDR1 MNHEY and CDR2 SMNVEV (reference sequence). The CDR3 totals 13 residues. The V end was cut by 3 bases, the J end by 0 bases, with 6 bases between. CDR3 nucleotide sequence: TGTGCCAGCAGTTTCCAAGGCTCCTACGAGCAGTACTTC. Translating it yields CASSFQGSYEQYF.